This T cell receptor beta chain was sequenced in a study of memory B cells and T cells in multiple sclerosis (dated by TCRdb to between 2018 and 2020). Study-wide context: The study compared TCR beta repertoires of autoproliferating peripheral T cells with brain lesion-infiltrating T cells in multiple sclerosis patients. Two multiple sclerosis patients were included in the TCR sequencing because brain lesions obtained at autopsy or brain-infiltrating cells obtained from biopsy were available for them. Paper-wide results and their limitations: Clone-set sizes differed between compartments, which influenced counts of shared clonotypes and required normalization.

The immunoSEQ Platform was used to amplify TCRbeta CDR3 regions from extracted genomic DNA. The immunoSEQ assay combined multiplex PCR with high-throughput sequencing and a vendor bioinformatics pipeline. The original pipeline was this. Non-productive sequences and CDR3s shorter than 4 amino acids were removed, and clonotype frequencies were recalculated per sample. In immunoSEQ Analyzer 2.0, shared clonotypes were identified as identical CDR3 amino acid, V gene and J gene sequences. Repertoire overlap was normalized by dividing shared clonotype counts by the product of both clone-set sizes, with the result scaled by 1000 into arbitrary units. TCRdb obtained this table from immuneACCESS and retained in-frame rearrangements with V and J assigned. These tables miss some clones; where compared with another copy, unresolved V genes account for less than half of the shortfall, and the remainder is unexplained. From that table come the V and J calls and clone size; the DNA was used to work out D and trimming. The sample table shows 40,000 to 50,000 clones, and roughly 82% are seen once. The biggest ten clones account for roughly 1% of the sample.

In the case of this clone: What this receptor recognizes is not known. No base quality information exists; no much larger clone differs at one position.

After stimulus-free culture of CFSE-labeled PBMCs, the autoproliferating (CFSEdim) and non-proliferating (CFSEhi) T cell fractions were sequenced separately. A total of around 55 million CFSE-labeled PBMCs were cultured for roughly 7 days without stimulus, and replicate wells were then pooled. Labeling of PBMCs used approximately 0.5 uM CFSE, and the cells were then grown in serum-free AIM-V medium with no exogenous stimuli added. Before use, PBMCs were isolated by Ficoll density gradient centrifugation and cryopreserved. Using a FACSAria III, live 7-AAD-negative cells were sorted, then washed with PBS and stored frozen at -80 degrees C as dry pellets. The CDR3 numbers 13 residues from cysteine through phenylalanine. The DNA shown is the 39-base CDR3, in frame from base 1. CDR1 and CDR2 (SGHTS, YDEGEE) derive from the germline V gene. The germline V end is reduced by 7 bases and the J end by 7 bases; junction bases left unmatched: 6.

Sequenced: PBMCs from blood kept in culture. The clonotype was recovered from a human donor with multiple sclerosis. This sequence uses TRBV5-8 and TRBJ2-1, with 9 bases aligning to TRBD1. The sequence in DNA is TGTGCCAGCTCGACAGGGGGTCGGAATGAGCAGTTCTTC. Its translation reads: CASSTGGRNEQFF.